These 23 T cell receptor beta chains came from one sample sequenced in a study of cytomegalovirus exposure and HLA in healthy donors. The primer mix had 60 Vbeta and 13 Jbeta primers. Method: immunoSEQ multiplex PCR; TCRdb's copy keeps in-frame clones and lacks some. The sample holds about 150,000 clones, around three quarters seen once. Sequencing input: PBMCs. These receptors were taken from a male donor in good health and CMV-seronegative.

This clone was recorded a few times. This sequence joins TRBV19 and TRBJ2-7; 8 nucleotides line up with TRBD2. With V trimmed by 10 bases and J by 1 base, 9 bases remained unmatched. This CDR3 region has 14 residues. CDR1 is LNHDA, CDR2 SQIVND, per germline (reference sequence). CDR3 in amino acids: CATKLADKSYEQYF. The CDR3 nucleotides read TGTGCCACCAAACTAGCGGATAAATCCTACGAGCAGTACTTC.

This clone came up a few times. This chain uses TRBV6-5 with TRBJ1-1; D possibly corresponds to TRBD1 (6 bases). CDR1 MNHEY and CDR2 SVGAGI come from the germline V gene. The CDR3 totals 14 residues. Trimming took off 2 bases at V and 5 bases at J, with 12 bases between the two ends. Here the CDR3 reads CASSYGGWGTEAFF. In nucleotides, the CDR3 is TGTGCCAGCAGTTACGGGGGCTGGGGGACTGAAGCTTTCTTT.

The rearrangement uses TRBV4-1 and TRBJ1-5, with D possibly matching TRBD1 (5 bases). Germline lookup yields CDR1 MGHRA and CDR2 YSYEKL. With 1 base removed from V and 0 bases from J, the gap between germline ends came to 13 bases. The CDR3 spans 17 residues. The CDR3 DNA sequence: TGCGCCAGCAGCCAAGTGGGGCAGAGGAATAGCAATCAGCCCCAGCATTTT. Translated, it gives CASSQVGQRNSNQPQHF.

The chain carries TRBV11-2 and TRBJ1-1; D perhaps matches TRBD1 (5 bases). Between the trimmed V and J ends, which lost 1 base and 10 bases, there was a span of 19 bases. The CDR3 is made up of 15 amino acids. Germline V lookup: CDR1 SGHAT, CDR2 FQNNGV. CDR3: CASSLAPGPRFGAFF. In nucleotides, the CDR3 is TGTGCCAGCAGCTTAGCACCAGGGCCAAGGTTCGGAGCTTTCTTT.

J is TRBJ1-6 and V is TRBV19, with TRBD1 as a possible D gene (6 bases). The V end lost 3 bases, the J end lost 7 bases, and 10 bases lay between the germline ends. The CDR3 length is 14 residues. Germline assignment: CDR1 LNHDA and CDR2 SQIVND (reference sequence). CDR3 sequence: CASSMTGGNSPLHF. DNA of the CDR3: TGTGCCAGTAGTATGACAGGCGGCAATTCACCCCTCCACTTT.

A note on this clone: The same CDR3 can be traced to other DNA sequences in this sample. The chain is built from TRBV5-1 and TRBJ2-1, with 8 bases aligning to TRBD2. V was pared by 3 bases and J by 1 base, with 9 bases of the junction left unmatched. This CDR3 has 17 residues. CDR1 SGHRS and CDR2 YFSETQ come from the germline V gene. The CDR3: CASSSLGLAGSYNEQFF. CDR3 sequence (DNA): TGCGCCAGCAGCTCGCTGGGGTTAGCGGGGTCCTACAATGAGCAGTTCTTC.

This clone was observed once. This chain uses TRBV5-1 with TRBJ1-2; D unclear. V lost 1 base, J lost 0 bases, and 13 bases lay in between. The CDR3 is made up of 16 amino acids. Germline CDR1 SGHRS, CDR2 YFSETQ. For the CDR3, the DNA is TGCGCCAGCAGCTTGTCCCAAGCGAGGCCTAACTATGGCTACACCTTC. Amino acid sequence: CASSLSQARPNYGYTF. The whole variable domain, filled in from reference TRBV5-1 and TRBJ1-2, reads KAGVTQTPRYLIKTRGQQVTLSCSPISGHRSVSWYQQTPGQGLQFLFEYFSETQRNKGNFPGRFSGRQFSNSRSEMNVSTLELGDSALYLCASSLSQARPNYGYTFGSGTRLTVV.

The chain links TRBV29-1 to TRBJ1-5, with TRBD1 as a possible D gene (6 bases). The CDR3 contains 13 residues. Trimming pared 4 bases from V and 6 bases from J, leaving 13 bases between. Germline V gene lookup returns CDR1 SQVTM and CDR2 ANQGSEA. Written as DNA, the CDR3 is TGCAGCGTTGCCTGGACAGTTAGTCAGCCCCAGCATTTT. This gives the protein CSVAWTVSQPQHF.

The chain has TRBV7-9 and TRBJ1-1; D possibly corresponds to TRBD1 (5 bases). Trimming stripped 5 bases from V and 1 base from J, with 14 bases between. CDR1 is SEHNR and CDR2 is FQNEAQ in the germline V gene (reference sequence). The CDR3 spans 15 residues. CDR3 sequence reads: CASSTRVSGNTEAFF. The CDR3 region has the DNA TGTGCCAGCAGCACCAGGGTATCTGGGAACACTGAAGCTTTCTTT. The full variable domain, in which reference TRBV7-9 and TRBJ1-1 provide the parts outside the CDR3, is DTGVSQNPRHKITKRGQNVTFRCDPISEHNRLYWYRQTLGQGPEFLTYFQNEAQLEKSRLLSDRFSAERPKGSFSTLEIQRTEQGDSAMYLCASSTRVSGNTEAFFGQGTRLTVV.

This rearrangement joins TRBV28 to TRBJ1-5, with a weak D call TRBD1 (5 bases). Germline CDR1 MDHEN, CDR2 SYDVKM. This CDR3 contains 15 residues. V was cut by 6 bases and J by 0 bases, with 12 bases left in between. CDR3 DNA: TGTGCCAGCAGGGGGGGACGGACTAGCAATCAGCCCCAGCATTTT. Translation: CASRGGRTSNQPQHF. Complete variable domain (other parts from reference TRBV28 and TRBJ1-5): DVKVTQSSRYLVKRTGEKVFLECVQDMDHENMFWYRQDPGLGLRLIYFSYDVKMKEKGDIPEGYSVSREKKERFSLILESASTNQTSMYLCASRGGRTSNQPQHFGDGTRLSIL.

CDR3 DNA: TGTGCCAGCAGTCCCTGGGCCCAGGTCGTCTATGGCTACACCTTC. Translating gives CASSPWAQVVYGYTF. The rearrangement joins TRBV27 to TRBJ1-2; D gene ambiguous. The V end was cut by 5 bases, the J end by 4 bases, with 17 bases between. The germline gives CDR1 MNHEY, CDR2 SMNVEV (reference sequence). The CDR3 is 15 amino acids.

The chain employs TRBV27 and TRBJ2-3; D not resolved. This CDR3 spans 13 amino acids. Trimming left V 2 bases short and J 3 bases short, with 6 bases between. The V gene's germline CDR1 is MNHEY and CDR2 SMNVEV (reference sequence). The CDR3: CASSLTITDTQYF. The CDR3 region has the DNA TGTGCCAGCAGTTTAACTATTACAGATACGCAGTATTTT.

The rearrangement joins TRBV2 to TRBJ1-1; tentative D call: TRBD1 (5 bases). Per the germline V gene, CDR1 is SNHLY and CDR2 is FYNNEI. CDR3 length: 13 amino acids. V lost 6 bases to trimming and J lost 0 bases, with 8 bases between them. The CDR3 DNA reads as TGTGCCAGCAGACAGGTCATGAACACTGAAGCTTTCTTT. It encodes CASRQVMNTEAFF. The whole variable domain, filled in from reference TRBV2 and TRBJ1-1, reads EPEVTQTPSHQVTQMGQEVILRCVPISNHLYFYWYRQILGQKVEFLVSFYNNEISEKSEIFDDQFSVERPDGSNFTLKIRSTKLEDSAMYFCASRQVMNTEAFFGQGTRLTVV.

V gene TRBV25-1 combines with J gene TRBJ2-1; 8 bases line up with TRBD2. The J segment lost 0 bases and the V segment lost 3 bases, leaving 4 bases of the junction unmatched. Germline CDR1 reads MGHDK; CDR2 reads SYGVNS. CDR3 length: 16 amino acids. The CDR3 nucleotides are TGTGCCAGCAGTGATCCCGGGACTAGCTCCTACAATGAGCAGTTCTTC. Translated, it gives CASSDPGTSSYNEQFF.

The chain joins TRBV7-2 to TRBJ2-7; 8 bases are shared with TRBD1. Trimming removed 4 bases from V and 6 bases from J; junction bases left unmatched: 11. Germline CDR1 SGHTA, CDR2 FQGNSA. This CDR3 is 15 amino acids long. The CDR3 reads CASSSQGGSLAEQYF. CDR3 coding DNA: TGTGCCAGCAGCTCACAGGGGGGAAGTCTGGCCGAGCAGTACTTC. Full variable domain (missing parts from reference TRBV7-2 and TRBJ2-7): GAGVSQSPSNKVTEKGKDVELRCDPISGHTALYWYRQSLGQGLEFLIYFQGNSAPDKSGLPSDRFSAERTGGSVSTLTIQRTQQEDSAVYLCASSSQGGSLAEQYFGPGTRLTVT.

This chain uses TRBV5-1 with TRBJ1-3, with D possibly TRBD1 on 6 matching bases. The ends were cut back, 4 bases at V and 3 bases at J, with 14 bases in the middle. CDR3 length: 15 residues. Germline V gene lookup returns CDR1 SGHRS and CDR2 YFSETQ. The chain's CDR3 is CASSPTGMGGNTIYF. The DNA for the CDR3 is TGCGCCAGCAGCCCCACAGGGATGGGTGGAAACACCATATATTTT.

The V gene is TRBV6-5, the J gene TRBJ2-2; TRBD2 might be the D (6 bases). Per germline, CDR1 MNHEY and CDR2 SVGAGI. CDR3 length: 15 amino acids. Trimming took 4 bases from V and 4 from J, leaving 13 bases between them. The CDR3 DNA reads TGTGCCAGCAGTTCCTCCGGGGGAGGCACCGGGGAGCTGTTTTTT. Protein product: CASSSSGGGTGELFF.

The chain links TRBV7-2 to TRBJ1-2; the match to TRBD1 covers 7 bases. Germline CDR1 is SGHTA and CDR2 is FQGNSA. Unmatched junction bases numbered 8, after V lost 2 bases and J lost 8 bases. This CDR3 spans 14 amino acids. The CDR3 spells CASSLYRDRSGYTF. The CDR3 DNA reads as TGTGCCAGCAGCTTATACCGGGACAGAAGCGGCTACACCTTC.

The table lists this clone with a count of one. V gene TRBV30 combines with J gene TRBJ2-7; the D gene is possibly TRBD2 (7 bases). Trimming shortened V by 3 bases and J by 3 bases, and 12 bases separated the two germline ends. Germline-derived CDR1 and CDR2 are GTSNPN and SVGIG (reference sequence). The CDR3 loop spans 13 amino acids. In DNA, the CDR3 is TGTGCCTGGAGGGGGGGGGCGTTCTACGAGCAGTACTTC. This encodes CAWRGGAFYEQYF.

This clone was counted a few times. CDR3 sequence (DNA): TGCGCCAGCAGCTTTTTACCGGACAGGGCCGATACGCAGTATTTT. It translates to CASSFLPDRADTQYF. The chain uses TRBV5-1 and TRBJ2-3; the match to TRBD1 covers 8 bases. Germline CDR1 and CDR2: SGHRS and YFSETQ. The J segment lost 6 bases and the V segment lost 2 bases, leaving 8 bases of the junction unmatched. The CDR3 is 15 residues long.

V usage is TRBV2 and J usage is TRBJ2-3, with 7 positions matching TRBD2. The CDR3 consists of 12 residues. Germline lookup yields CDR1 SNHLY and CDR2 FYNNEI. Trimming took 8 bases from V and 4 from J; bases not matched to a gene: 3. Written as DNA, the CDR3 is TGTGCCAGCGGGAGGGTTCCAGATACGCAGTATTTT. Amino acids: CASGRVPDTQYF. Looking up the rest from reference TRBV2 and TRBJ2-3 gives the full variable domain: EPEVTQTPSHQVTQMGQEVILRCVPISNHLYFYWYRQILGQKVEFLVSFYNNEISEKSEIFDDQFSVERPDGSNFTLKIRSTKLEDSAMYFCASGRVPDTQYFGPGTRLTVL.

The CDR3 DNA reads as TGTGCCAGTAGTATTCCGGGAATCGGCTCACCCCTCCACTTT. Protein: CASSIPGIGSPLHF. This chain joins TRBV19 and TRBJ1-6; D is undetermined. V was pared by 3 bases and J by 10 bases, with 13 bases between. Looked up from germline, CDR1 is LNHDA and CDR2 is SQIVND (reference sequence). The CDR3 consists of 14 residues.

The J gene is TRBJ2-1, the V gene TRBV2; possible D gene TRBD2, 6 bases. Trimming cost V 5 bases and J 5 bases, with 10 bases left between them. Germline lookup yields CDR1 SNHLY and CDR2 FYNNEI. The CDR3 extends over 13 amino acids. As DNA, the CDR3 is TGTGCCAGCAGTACCCGACTAGACAATGAGCAGTTCTTC. Encoded protein: CASSTRLDNEQFF.